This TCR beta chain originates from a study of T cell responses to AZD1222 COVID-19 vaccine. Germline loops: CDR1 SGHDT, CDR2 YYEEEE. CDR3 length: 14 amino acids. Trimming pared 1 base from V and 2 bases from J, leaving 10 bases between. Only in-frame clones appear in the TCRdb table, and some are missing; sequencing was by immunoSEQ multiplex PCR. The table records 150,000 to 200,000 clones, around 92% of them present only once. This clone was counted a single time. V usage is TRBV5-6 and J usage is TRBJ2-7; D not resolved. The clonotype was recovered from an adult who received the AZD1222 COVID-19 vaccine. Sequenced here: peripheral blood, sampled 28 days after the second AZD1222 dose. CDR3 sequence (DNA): TGTGCCAGCAGCTTGTGGGCTAAACCCTACGAGCAGTACTTC. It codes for CASSLWAKPYEQYF.